This TCR beta chain was retrieved from a study of blood T cell repertoires in COVID-19. Study summary: Researchers got acute and convalescent COVID-19 samples from the United States, Italy and Spain.

The CDR3 loop spans 15 amino acids. CDR1 is LNHDA and CDR2 is SQIVND in the germline V gene (reference sequence). The V gene end was trimmed by 5 bases and the J gene end by 8 bases; junction bases not matched to a gene: 14. Authors' processing steps: Amplification with reference gene primers provided the estimates of nucleated cell counts. This table comes from immunoSEQ multiplex PCR, and its TCRdb copy is limited to in-frame clones, with some not included. V and J calls and clone size come straight from that table; D and trimming were deduced from the DNA. The sample holds approximately 260,000 clones, roughly nine tenths seen once.

V and J are TRBV19 and TRBJ1-2; 7 nucleotides agree with TRBD1. The receptor was derived from a woman between 40 and 50 years old who had recovered from COVID-19. Specimen: peripheral blood. The CDR3 is CASSPGQARAWGYTF. Written as DNA, the CDR3 is TGTGCCAGTAGTCCCGGACAGGCCCGTGCGTGGGGCTACACCTTC.